This paragraph reports one TCR beta chain. No cognate antigen has been identified for it. The sample originates from a study of T cells expressing NK-cell markers (dated by TCRdb to between 2020 and 2021). About the investigation overall: TCR beta-chain repertoires were profiled in sorted CD3+CD56+NKG2C+, CD3+CD56+NKG2C- and CD3+CD56-NKG2C+ T-cell subsets from eight donors. Sequencing of the libraries produced 2 x 150 bp reads on Illumina HiSeq 2000/2500, MiSeq or NextSeq. Of the eight sequenced donors, seven were found to be HCMV-seropositive and one was found to be HCMV-seronegative. The eight sequenced donors were randomly selected healthy volunteers, three men and five women. General findings and caveats noted by the study authors: Those dominant clonotypes were again the most abundant among CD3+CD56-NKG2C+ cells in four donors, at about 25-60.1%. In six donors, the dominant CD3+CD56+NKG2C+ clonotypes ranked among the top 10 CD8+ clonotypes, making up about 1.0-8% of CD8+ T cells. It remained unclear whether the expanded NKG2C-expressing T cell clones were specific for HCMV antigens.

The CDR3 contains 15 residues, cysteine and phenylalanine counted. No DNA sequence is on record. CDR1 and CDR2, per the germline V gene (reference sequence), are SEHNR and FQNEAQ. This sample was sequenced with an Illumina HiSeq 2000. TCR beta cDNA libraries were made by 5'RACE template switching that added a universal primer site and unique molecular identifiers. Synthesis of cDNA was primed from the TCR beta constant segment and was followed by two consecutive PCR amplification steps. Turning to the authors' computational methods: Reads were demultiplexed and grouped by UMI with MIGEC, and clonotypes were assembled and quantified with MiTCR. Only TCR cDNA sequences supported by at least two reads were kept to exclude erroneous sequences. The tcR package was used for downstream repertoire analysis, and clonotypes were matched across fractions by CDR3 nucleotide sequence plus V segment. VDJmatch was used to annotate antigen specificity against VDJdb, with one amino acid substitution allowed in CDR3. The reads underwent TCRdb reprocessing, giving one record for each CDR3 protein sequence and no DNA. For this entry, the V and J calls and clone size follow TCRdb and not the study's own pipeline. In this sample's table one finds around 380,000 distinct CDR3 sequences. The ten largest clones add up to about 11% of the sample.

A commercial ELISA kit detecting HCMV-specific IgG in serum was used to determine HCMV serostatus. Ficoll density gradient centrifugation was used to isolate peripheral blood mononuclear cells from blood. Rearrangement joined TRBV7-9 to TRBJ2-2; TCRdb picks TRBD1, but there is no DNA to check that call. Sequencing input: blood T cells: a sorted CD56 or NKG2C T cell subset, CD4+ or CD8+ T cells, or bulk PBMC T cells (not recorded which). This sequence was found in a woman in her 50s in good health. Donor details come from another sample of the same person, matched by shared clones. The CDR3 protein sequence reads: CASSPSKPGTGELFF.